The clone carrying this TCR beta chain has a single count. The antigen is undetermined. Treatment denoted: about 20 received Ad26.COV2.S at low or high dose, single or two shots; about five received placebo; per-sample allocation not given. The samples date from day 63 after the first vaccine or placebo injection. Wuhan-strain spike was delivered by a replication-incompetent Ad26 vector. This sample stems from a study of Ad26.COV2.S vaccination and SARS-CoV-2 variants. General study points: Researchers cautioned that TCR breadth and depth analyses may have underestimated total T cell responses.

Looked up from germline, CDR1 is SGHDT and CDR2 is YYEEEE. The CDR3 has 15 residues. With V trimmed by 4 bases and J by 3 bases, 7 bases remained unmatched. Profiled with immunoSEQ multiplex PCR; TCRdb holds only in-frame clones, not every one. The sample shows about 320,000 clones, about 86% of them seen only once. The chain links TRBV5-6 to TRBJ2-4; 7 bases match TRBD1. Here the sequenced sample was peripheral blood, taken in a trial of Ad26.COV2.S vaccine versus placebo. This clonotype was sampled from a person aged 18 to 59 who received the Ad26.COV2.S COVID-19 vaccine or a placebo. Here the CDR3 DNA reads TGTGCCAGCAGCATCGAGGGGGCAGACAAAAACATTCAGTACTTC. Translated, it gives CASSIEGADKNIQYF.